These 2 T cell receptor beta chains originate from one sample sequenced in a study of T-cell reconstitution after alpha-beta-depleted transplantation in children. This sample's TCRbeta library carried unique molecular identifier barcodes. TCRdb ran MiXCR on the PCR reads and lists one entry per CDR3 protein. The repertoire holds about 98,000 distinct CDR3 sequences, with about 6% as singletons. This material consisted of PBMCs, mostly from graft donor cells, taken 60 days after TCRalphabeta/CD19-depleted stem cell transplant. The receptors originated from a female patient aged 2-15 years who had a stem cell transplant for Fanconi anemia, so the T cells may come from the graft donor.

This clonotype was counted only a few times. The chain has TRBV12-3 or TRBV12-4 and TRBJ2-1, with D possibly being TRBD2 (7 bases). V lost 6 bases to trimming and J lost 5 bases, with 23 bases between them. This CDR3 is 17 amino acids long. CDR3 sequence reads: CASRDLPRGQGHNEQFF. The CDR3 DNA reads TGTGCCAGCAGGGACTTACCGCGGGGGCAGGGCCACAATGAGCAGTTCTTC.

The V gene is TRBV18, the J gene TRBJ2-5; D gene unclear. The germline gives CDR1 KGHSH, CDR2 LQKENI. Trimming pared 2 bases from V and 4 bases from J, leaving 11 bases between. The CDR3 length is 14 residues. CDR3 nucleotide sequence: TGTGCCAGCTCACCAACGGTAGTAAGAGAGACCCAGTACTTC. Residues: CASSPTVVRETQYF.